This entry concerns a single TCR beta chain. The size of this beta chain means little, since it is a stray read in a library made for alpha chains. Blood and skin TCR RNA was reverse transcribed with alpha and beta constant primers. MiXCR was run by TCRdb on the 5' RACE reads, yielding one entry per CDR3 protein. The sample lists hundreds of distinct CDR3 sequences, roughly 96% occurring once. The record originates from a study of naive and memory T cell subsets. This CDR3 region has 14 residues. CDR1 and CDR2 (germline): LGHDT, YNNKEL (reference sequence). Trimming left V 2 bases short and J 3 bases short, with 7 bases between. Whole blood, 2.5 to 3 ml, came from adult healthy volunteers.

This chain joins TRBV3-1 and TRBJ2-2; a weak D match, TRBD1 (5 bases). The receptor comes from a male donor in good health. CDR3 sequence: CASSQQGYTGELFF. DNA for the CDR3: TGTGCCAGCAGCCAACAGGGCTACACCGGGGAGCTGTTTTTT. Full variable domain (remainder filled in from reference TRBV3-1 and TRBJ2-2): DTAVSQTPKYLVTQMGNDKSIKCEQNLGHDTMYWYKQDSKKFLKIMFSYNNKELIINETVPNRFSPKSPDKAHLNLHINSLELGDSAVYFCASSQQGYTGELFFGEGSRLTVL.